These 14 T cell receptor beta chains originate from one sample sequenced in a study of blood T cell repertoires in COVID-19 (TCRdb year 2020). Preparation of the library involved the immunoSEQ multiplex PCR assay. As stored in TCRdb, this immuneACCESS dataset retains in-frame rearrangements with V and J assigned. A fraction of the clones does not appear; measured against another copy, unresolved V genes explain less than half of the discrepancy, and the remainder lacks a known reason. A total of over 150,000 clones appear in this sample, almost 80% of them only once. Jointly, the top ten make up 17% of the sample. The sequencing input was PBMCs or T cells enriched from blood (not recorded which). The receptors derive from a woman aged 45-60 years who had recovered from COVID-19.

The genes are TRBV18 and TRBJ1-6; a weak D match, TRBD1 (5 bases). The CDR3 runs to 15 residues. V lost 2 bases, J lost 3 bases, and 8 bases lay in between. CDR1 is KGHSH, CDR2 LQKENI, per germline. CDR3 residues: CASSPVDSYNSPLHF. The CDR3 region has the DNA TGTGCCAGCTCACCAGTCGACAGCTATAATTCACCCCTCCACTTT.

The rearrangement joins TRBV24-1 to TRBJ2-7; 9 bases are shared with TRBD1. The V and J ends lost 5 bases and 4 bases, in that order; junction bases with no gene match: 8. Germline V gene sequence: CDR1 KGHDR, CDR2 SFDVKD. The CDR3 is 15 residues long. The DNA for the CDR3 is TGTGCCACCAGTGCCTCGGGACAGGGTAGGTACGAGCAGTACTTC. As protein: CATSASGQGRYEQYF.

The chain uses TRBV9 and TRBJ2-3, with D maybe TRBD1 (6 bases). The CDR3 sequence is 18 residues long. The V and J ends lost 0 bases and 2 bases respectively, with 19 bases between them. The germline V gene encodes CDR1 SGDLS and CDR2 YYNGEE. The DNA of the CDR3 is TGTGCCAGCAGCGTAGGCCGGACAGAGCTTGATCCCACAGATACGCAGTATTTT. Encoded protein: CASSVGRTELDPTDTQYF.

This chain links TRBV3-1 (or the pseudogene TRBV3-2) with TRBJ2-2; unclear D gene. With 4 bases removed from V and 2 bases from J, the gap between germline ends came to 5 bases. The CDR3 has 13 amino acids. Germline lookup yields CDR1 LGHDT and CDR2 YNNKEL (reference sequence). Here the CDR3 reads CASSRANTGELFF. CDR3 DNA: TGTGCCAGCAGCCGCGCAAACACCGGGGAGCTGTTTTTT.

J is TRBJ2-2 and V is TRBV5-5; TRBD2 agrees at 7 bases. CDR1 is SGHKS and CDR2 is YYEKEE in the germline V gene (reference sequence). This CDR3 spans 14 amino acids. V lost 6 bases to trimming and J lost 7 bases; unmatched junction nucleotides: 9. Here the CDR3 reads CASIADGGSGELFF. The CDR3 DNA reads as TGTGCCAGCATCGCCGACGGGGGGAGCGGGGAGCTGTTTTTT.

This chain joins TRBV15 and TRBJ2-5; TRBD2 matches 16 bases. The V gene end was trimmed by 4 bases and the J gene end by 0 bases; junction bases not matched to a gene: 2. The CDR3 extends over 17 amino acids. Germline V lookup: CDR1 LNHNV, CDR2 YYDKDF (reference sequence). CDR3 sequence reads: CATSMGLAGGDQETQYF. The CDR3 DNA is TGTGCCACCAGCATGGGACTAGCGGGAGGGGACCAAGAGACCCAGTACTTC.

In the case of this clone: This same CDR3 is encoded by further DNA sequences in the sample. Written as DNA, the CDR3 is TGTGCCAGCAGCTTGCGGTTCCAAGAGACCCAGTACTTC. Translated, it gives CASSLRFQETQYF. The chain uses TRBV5-6 and TRBJ2-5; no clear D. The CDR3 is 13 amino acids. With 1 base removed from V and 1 base from J, the gap between germline ends came to 5 bases. Germline CDR1 is SGHDT and CDR2 is YYEEEE. Based on the CDR3 plus reference TRBV5-6 and TRBJ2-5, the full variable domain is DAGVTQSPTHLIKTRGQQVTLRCSPKSGHDTVSWYQQALGQGPQFIFQYYEEEERQRGNFPDRFSGHQFPNYSSELNVNALLLGDSALYLCASSLRFQETQYFGPGTRLLVL.

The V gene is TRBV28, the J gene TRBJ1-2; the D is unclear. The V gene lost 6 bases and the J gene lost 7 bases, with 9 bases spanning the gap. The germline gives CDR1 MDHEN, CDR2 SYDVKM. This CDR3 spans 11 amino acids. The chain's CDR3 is CASSRRGGYTF. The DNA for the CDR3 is TGTGCCAGCAGCCGTCGGGGTGGCTACACCTTC.

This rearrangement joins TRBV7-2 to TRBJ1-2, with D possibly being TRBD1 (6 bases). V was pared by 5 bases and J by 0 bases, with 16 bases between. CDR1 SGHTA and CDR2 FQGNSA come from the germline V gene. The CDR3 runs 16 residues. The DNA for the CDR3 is TGTGCCAGCAGCCCCGGGGGGGCAGCGTCTAACTATGGCTACACCTTC. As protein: CASSPGGAASNYGYTF.

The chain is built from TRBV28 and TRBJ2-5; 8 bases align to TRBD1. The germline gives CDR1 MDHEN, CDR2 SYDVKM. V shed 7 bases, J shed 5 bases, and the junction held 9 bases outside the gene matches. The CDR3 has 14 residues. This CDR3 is CASNLDRVGETQYF. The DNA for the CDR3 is TGTGCCAGCAACCTGGACAGGGTGGGGGAGACCCAGTACTTC.

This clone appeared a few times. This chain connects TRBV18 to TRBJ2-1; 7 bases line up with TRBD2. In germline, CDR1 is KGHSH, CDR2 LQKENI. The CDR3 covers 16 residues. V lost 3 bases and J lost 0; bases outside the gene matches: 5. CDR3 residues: CASSPGTISSYNEQFF. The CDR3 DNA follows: TGTGCCAGCTCACCCGGGACTATCAGCTCCTACAATGAGCAGTTCTTC.

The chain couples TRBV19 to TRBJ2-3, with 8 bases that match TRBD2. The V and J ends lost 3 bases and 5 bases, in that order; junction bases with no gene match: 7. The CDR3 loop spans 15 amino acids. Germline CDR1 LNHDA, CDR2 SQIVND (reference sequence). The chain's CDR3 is CASSMFSGIGDTQYF. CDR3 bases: TGTGCCAGTAGTATGTTTAGCGGGATCGGAGATACGCAGTATTTT.

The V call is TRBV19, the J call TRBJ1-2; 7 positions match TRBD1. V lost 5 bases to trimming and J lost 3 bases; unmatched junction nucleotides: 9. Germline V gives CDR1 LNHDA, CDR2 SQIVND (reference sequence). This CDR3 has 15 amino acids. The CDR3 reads CASSVEDRSYYGYTF. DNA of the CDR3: TGTGCCAGTAGTGTCGAGGACAGGTCCTACTATGGCTACACCTTC.

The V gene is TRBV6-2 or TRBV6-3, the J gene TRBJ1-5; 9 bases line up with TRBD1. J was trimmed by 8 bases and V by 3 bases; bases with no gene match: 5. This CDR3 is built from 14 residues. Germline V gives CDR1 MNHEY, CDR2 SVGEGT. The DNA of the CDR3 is TGTGCCAGCAGTTATCGACAGGGGGTGGAGCCCCAGCATTTT. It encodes CASSYRQGVEPQHF.